The 17 T cell receptor beta chains in this list originate from one sample, sequenced in a study of T-cell reconstitution after alpha-beta-depleted transplantation in children. As it was prepared, the TCRbeta library received unique molecular identifiers. TCRdb passed the PCR reads through MiXCR, listing each CDR3 protein once. The sample consists of hundreds of thousands of distinct CDR3 sequences, about an eighth of them appearing once. The sequenced sample was PBMCs, obtained before TCRalphabeta/CD19-depleted stem cell transplant. The receptors originated from a girl aged 2-10 years with congenital amegakaryocytic thrombocytopenia, due to receive a stem cell transplant.

This rearrangement joins TRBV5-8 to TRBJ2-3; possible D gene TRBD2, 6 bases. The CDR3 extends over 15 amino acids. Germline CDR1 SGHTS, CDR2 YDEGEE. V dropped 3 bases and J dropped 2 bases, with 13 bases sitting between them. CDR3: CASSSTDYYTDTQYF. In DNA, the CDR3 is TGTGCCAGCAGCTCGACGGACTATTACACAGATACGCAGTATTTT.

A word on this clonotype: A much larger clone differs from this one at a single base, so this may be a read error. The CDR3 nucleotides are TGCAGTGCTGCGAGACTGCCAGGGGGGGAGCAGTACTTC. Translation gives CSAARLPGGEQYF. The V gene is TRBV20-1, the J gene TRBJ2-7, with a possible D match to TRBD1 (7 bases). Trimming pared 5 bases from V and 7 bases from J, leaving 18 bases between. The germline V gene has CDR1 DFQATT and CDR2 SNEGSKA (reference sequence). The CDR3 loop spans 13 amino acids.

This clonotype was recorded many times. The chain combines TRBV7-8 with TRBJ2-7; perhaps TRBD2 as D (6 bases). The V gene's germline CDR1 is SGHVS and CDR2 FQNEAQ. V was clipped by 2 bases and J by 9 bases, with 23 bases between them. The CDR3 is 16 amino acids. The CDR3 sequence: CASSLNSGALSLGQYF. In DNA, the CDR3 is TGTGCCAGCAGCTTAAATTCGGGAGCCCTTTCGTTGGGGCAGTACTTC. The whole variable domain, filled in from reference TRBV7-8 and TRBJ2-7, reads GAGVSQSPRYKVAKRGQDVALRCDPISGHVSLFWYQQALGQGPEFLTYFQNEAQLDKSGLPSDRFFAERPEGSVSTLKIQRTQQEDSAVYLCASSLNSGALSLGQYFGPGTRLTVT.

The V call is TRBV5-5, the J call TRBJ2-1; D ambiguous. The CDR3 is 10 amino acids. Between the trimmed V and J ends, which lost 6 bases and 5 bases, there was a span of 3 bases. Per germline, CDR1 SGHKS and CDR2 YYEKEE (reference sequence). This chain's CDR3 is CASNDNEQFF. The DNA of the CDR3 is TGTGCCAGCAACGACAATGAGCAGTTCTTC.

As for this clonotype: A read error may explain this, as a much larger clone is one base away. This rearrangement joins TRBV28 to TRBJ2-5; 7 bases match TRBD1. Germline V gene lookup returns CDR1 MDHEN and CDR2 SYDVKM. This CDR3 contains 15 residues. Germline trimming cut 7 bases from V and 8 bases from J; bases unmatched to any gene: 16. The DNA of the CDR3 is TGTGCCAGCACTCTAGGAGACAGGGCACGAGACACCCAGTACTTC. This sequence encodes CASTLGDRARDTQYF.

The CDR3, as DNA: TGTGCCTGGAGGGGCAATGAGCAGTTCTTC. This encodes CAWRGNEQFF. The chain uses TRBV30 and TRBJ2-1, with D unclear. Trimming removed 3 bases from V and 6 bases from J, with 3 bases in between. Germline V CDR1 and CDR2: GTSNPN, SVGIG (reference sequence). This CDR3 has 10 residues.

This clonotype has a count of ten or more. The chain employs TRBV5-6 and TRBJ2-2; TRBD2 matches 8 bases. Trimming took 1 base from V and 2 from J; bases not matched to a gene: 4. The germline gives CDR1 SGHDT, CDR2 YYEEEE. There are 16 residues in the CDR3. The CDR3 region is CASSLNAGGNTGELFF. The CDR3 bases are TGTGCCAGCAGCTTGAACGCGGGAGGAAACACCGGGGAGCTGTTTTTT. Combining the CDR3 with reference TRBV5-6 and TRBJ2-2 gives the whole variable domain DAGVTQSPTHLIKTRGQQVTLRCSPKSGHDTVSWYQQALGQGPQFIFQYYEEEERQRGNFPDRFSGHQFPNYSSELNVNALLLGDSALYLCASSLNAGGNTGELFFGEGSRLTVL.

This clonotype was detected many times. V gene TRBV5-6 combines with J gene TRBJ2-7, with 7 bases fitting TRBD2. This CDR3 is 14 amino acids long. The germline V gene encodes CDR1 SGHDT and CDR2 YYEEEE. The trim removed 0 bases at V and 7 bases at J, leaving 7 bases unmatched. The CDR3 loop is CASSLGLASGEQYF. In nucleotides, the CDR3 is TGTGCCAGCAGCTTGGGACTAGCAAGTGGGGAGCAGTACTTC.

This clonotype was found many times. The rearrangement links TRBV20-1 to TRBJ1-5; D is ambiguous. The V end lost 3 bases, the J end lost 2 bases, and 11 bases lay between the germline ends. The CDR3 is made up of 14 amino acids. CDR1 is DFQATT, CDR2 SNEGSKA, per germline (reference sequence). The CDR3: CSARAYQGNQPQHF. The DNA of the CDR3 is TGCAGTGCTAGGGCCTATCAGGGCAATCAGCCCCAGCATTTT.

This clonotype was seen only once. CDR3 coding DNA: TGTGCCAGCAAGAATACCGGACAGACCGGGGAGCTGTTTTTT. Its protein is CASKNTGQTGELFF. The chain combines TRBV12-3 or TRBV12-4 with TRBJ2-2; a weak D match, TRBD1 (6 bases). The CDR3 runs to 14 residues. V was shortened by 7 bases and J by 5 bases, with 14 bases between the two germline ends.

At least ten counts were recorded for this clonotype. The V and J genes are TRBV5-1 and TRBJ2-1, with unresolved D. The germline V gene encodes CDR1 SGHRS and CDR2 YFSETQ. Trimming cost V 0 bases and J 5 bases, with 6 bases left between them. This CDR3 is 13 amino acids long. Here the CDR3 DNA reads TGCGCCAGCAGCTTGGAGCTCGACAATGAGCAGTTCTTC. It codes for CASSLELDNEQFF.

A note on this clonotype: At one end the junction does not follow the germline gene, possibly because of a read error. The chain recombines TRBV12-3 or TRBV12-4 with TRBJ2-3; D ambiguous. The CDR3 loop spans 12 amino acids. The chain's CDR3 is CASNLPGNTQYF. The CDR3 bases are TGTGCCAGCAATTTACCAGGAAATACGCAGTATTTT.

This clonotype was seen a few times. The chain is built from TRBV28 and TRBJ2-2, with D possibly TRBD2 on 5 matching bases. Germline CDR1 MDHEN, CDR2 SYDVKM. The CDR3 is 14 residues long. Trimming cost V 8 bases and J 3 bases, with 13 bases left between them. As DNA, the CDR3 is TGTGCCAGCGAACTAGGGTTCGACACCGGGGAGCTGTTTTTT. Encoded protein: CASELGFDTGELFF. Full variable domain (outside the CDR3, taken from reference TRBV28 and TRBJ2-2): DVKVTQSSRYLVKRTGEKVFLECVQDMDHENMFWYRQDPGLGLRLIYFSYDVKMKEKGDIPEGYSVSREKKERFSLILESASTNQTSMYLCASELGFDTGELFFGEGSRLTVL.

The chain carries TRBV12-3 or TRBV12-4 and TRBJ2-1; 8 nucleotides align to TRBD2. The trim removed 6 bases at V and 6 bases at J, leaving 10 bases unmatched. The CDR3 has 15 amino acids. The CDR3 sequence: CASSREGLPPNEQFF. CDR3 nucleotide sequence: TGTGCCAGCAGCCGGGAGGGACTTCCCCCCAATGAGCAGTTCTTC.

This clonotype was found many times. The chain couples TRBV20-1 to TRBJ1-5; a possible D gene is TRBD1 (6 bases). The V and J ends lost 6 bases and 5 bases respectively, with 11 bases between them. Germline V gene data show CDR1 as DFQATT and CDR2 as SNEGSKA (reference sequence). The CDR3 runs to 12 residues. The CDR3 sequence: CSAGDTHQPQHF. The CDR3 DNA follows: TGCAGTGCCGGGGACACCCATCAGCCCCAGCATTTT.

This clonotype was detected many times. The V gene is TRBV7-9, the J gene TRBJ2-1, with D unresolved. The germline V gene encodes CDR1 SEHNR and CDR2 FQNEAQ (reference sequence). The CDR3 extends over 11 amino acids. V shed 4 bases and J shed 6 bases, with 4 bases lying between them. The CDR3 DNA is TGTGCCAGCAGCTCTCTCAATGAGCAGTTCTTC. Its translation: CASSSLNEQFF.

This clonotype has a count of ten or more. The J gene is TRBJ2-6, the V gene TRBV20-1, with D unclear. Germline-derived CDR1 and CDR2 are DFQATT and SNEGSKA (reference sequence). This CDR3 has 12 residues. The V and J ends lost 6 bases and 2 bases respectively, with 5 bases between them. Here the CDR3 reads CSATAGANVLTF. The CDR3 region has the DNA TGCAGTGCGACCGCTGGGGCCAACGTCCTGACTTTC.